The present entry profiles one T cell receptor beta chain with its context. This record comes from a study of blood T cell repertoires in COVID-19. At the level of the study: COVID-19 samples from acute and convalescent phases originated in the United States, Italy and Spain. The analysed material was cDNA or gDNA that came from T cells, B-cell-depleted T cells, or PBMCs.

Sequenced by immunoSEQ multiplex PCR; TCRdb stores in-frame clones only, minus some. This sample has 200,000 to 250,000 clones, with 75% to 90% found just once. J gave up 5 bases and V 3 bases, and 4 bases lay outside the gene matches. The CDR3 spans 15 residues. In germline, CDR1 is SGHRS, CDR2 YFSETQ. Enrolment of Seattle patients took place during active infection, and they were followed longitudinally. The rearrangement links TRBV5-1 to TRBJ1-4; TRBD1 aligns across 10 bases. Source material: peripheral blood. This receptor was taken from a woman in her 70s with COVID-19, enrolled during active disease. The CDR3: CASSSGTGVNEKLFF. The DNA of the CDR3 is TGCGCCAGCAGCTCTGGGACAGGGGTCAATGAAAAACTGTTTTTT.